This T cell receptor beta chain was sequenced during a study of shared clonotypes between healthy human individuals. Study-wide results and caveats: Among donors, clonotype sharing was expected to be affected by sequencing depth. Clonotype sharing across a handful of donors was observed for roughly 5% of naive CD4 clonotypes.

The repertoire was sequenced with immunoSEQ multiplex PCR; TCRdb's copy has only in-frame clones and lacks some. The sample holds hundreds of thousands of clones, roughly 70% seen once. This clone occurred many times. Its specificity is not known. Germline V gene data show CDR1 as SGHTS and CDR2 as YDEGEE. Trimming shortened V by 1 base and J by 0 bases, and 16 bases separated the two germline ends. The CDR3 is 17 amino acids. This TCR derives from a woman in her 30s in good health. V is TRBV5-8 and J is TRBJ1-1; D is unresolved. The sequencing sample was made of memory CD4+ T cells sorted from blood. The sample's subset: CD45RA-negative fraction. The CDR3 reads CASSLWRGSVMNTEAFF. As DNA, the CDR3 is TGTGCCAGCAGCTTGTGGCGGGGAAGTGTGATGAACACTGAAGCTTTCTTT.